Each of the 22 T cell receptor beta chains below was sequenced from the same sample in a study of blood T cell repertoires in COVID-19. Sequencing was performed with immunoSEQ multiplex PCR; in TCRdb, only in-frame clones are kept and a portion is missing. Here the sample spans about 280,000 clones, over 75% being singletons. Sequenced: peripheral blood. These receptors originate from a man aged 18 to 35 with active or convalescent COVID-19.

The CDR3 protein is CASSKADRGRYEKLFF. CDR3 nucleotide sequence: TGTGCCAGCAGCAAAGCGGACAGGGGGAGATATGAAAAACTGTTTTTT. The chain employs TRBV21-1 and TRBJ1-4; the table gives TRBD1 as D, unverified against the DNA. TRBV21-1 is classified as a pseudogene. The CDR3 covers 16 residues.

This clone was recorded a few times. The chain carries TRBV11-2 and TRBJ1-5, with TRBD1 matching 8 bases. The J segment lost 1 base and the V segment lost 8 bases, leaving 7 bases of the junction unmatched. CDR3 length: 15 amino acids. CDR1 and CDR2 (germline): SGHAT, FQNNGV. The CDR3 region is CASGAGGKSNQPQHF. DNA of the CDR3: TGTGCCAGCGGAGCAGGGGGCAAGAGCAATCAGCCCCAGCATTTT.

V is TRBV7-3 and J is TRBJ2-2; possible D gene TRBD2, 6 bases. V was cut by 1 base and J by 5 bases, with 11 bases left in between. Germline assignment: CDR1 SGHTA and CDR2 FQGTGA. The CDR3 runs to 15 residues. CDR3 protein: CASSLMGGGTGELFF. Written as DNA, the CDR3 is TGTGCCAGCAGCTTAATGGGTGGGGGGACCGGGGAGCTGTTTTTT.

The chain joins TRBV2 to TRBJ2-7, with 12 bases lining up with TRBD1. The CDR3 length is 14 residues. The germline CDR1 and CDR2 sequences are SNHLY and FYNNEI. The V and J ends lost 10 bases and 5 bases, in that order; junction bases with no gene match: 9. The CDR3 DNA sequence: TGTGCCATTCGTGGAGGGACAGGGGGCGACGAGCAGTACTTC. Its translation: CAIRGGTGGDEQYF. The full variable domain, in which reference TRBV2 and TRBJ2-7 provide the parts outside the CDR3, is EPEVTQTPSHQVTQMGQEVILRCVPISNHLYFYWYRQILGQKVEFLVSFYNNEISEKSEIFDDQFSVERPDGSNFTLKIRSTKLEDSAMYFCAIRGGTGGDEQYFGPGTRLTVT.

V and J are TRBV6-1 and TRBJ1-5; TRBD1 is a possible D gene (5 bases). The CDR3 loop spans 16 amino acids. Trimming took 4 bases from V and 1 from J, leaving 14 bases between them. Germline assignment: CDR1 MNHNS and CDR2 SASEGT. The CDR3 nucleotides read TGTGCCAGCAGTGGGGGGGGATGGCTAAGCAATCAGCCCCAGCATTTT. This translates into CASSGGGWLSNQPQHF.

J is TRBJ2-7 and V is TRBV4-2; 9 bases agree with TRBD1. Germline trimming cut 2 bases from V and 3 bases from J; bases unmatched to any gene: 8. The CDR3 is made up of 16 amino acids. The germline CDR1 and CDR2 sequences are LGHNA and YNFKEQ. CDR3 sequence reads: CASSQLGGQGFYEQYF. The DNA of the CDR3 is TGTGCCAGCAGCCAATTAGGGGGACAGGGTTTCTACGAGCAGTACTTC.

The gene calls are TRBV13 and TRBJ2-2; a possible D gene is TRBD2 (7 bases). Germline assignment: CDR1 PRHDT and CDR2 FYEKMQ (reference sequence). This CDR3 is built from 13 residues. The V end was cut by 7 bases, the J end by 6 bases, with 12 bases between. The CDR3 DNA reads TGTGCCAGCACTCGGGGGGCTGCCGGGGAGCTGTTTTTT. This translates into CASTRGAAGELFF.

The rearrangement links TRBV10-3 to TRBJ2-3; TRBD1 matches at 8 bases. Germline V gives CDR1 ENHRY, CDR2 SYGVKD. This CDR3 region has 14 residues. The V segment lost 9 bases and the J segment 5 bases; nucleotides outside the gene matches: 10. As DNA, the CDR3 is TGTGCCATTGCCGGGACAGGCAACCGAGATACGCAGTATTTT. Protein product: CAIAGTGNRDTQYF.

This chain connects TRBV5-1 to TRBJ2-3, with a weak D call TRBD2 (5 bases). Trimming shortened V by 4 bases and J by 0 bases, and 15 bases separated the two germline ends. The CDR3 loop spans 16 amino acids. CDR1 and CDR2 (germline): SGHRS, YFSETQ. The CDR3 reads CASSVGASSSTDTQYF. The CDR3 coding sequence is TGCGCCAGCAGCGTGGGAGCCTCCTCGAGCACAGATACGCAGTATTTT. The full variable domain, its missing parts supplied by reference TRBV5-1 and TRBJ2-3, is KAGVTQTPRYLIKTRGQQVTLSCSPISGHRSVSWYQQTPGQGLQFLFEYFSETQRNKGNFPGRFSGRQFSNSRSEMNVSTLELGDSALYLCASSVGASSSTDTQYFGPGTRLTVL.

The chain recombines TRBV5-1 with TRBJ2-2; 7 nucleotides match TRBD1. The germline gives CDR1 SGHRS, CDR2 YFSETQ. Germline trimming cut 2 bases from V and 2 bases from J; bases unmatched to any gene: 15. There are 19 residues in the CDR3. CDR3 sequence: CASSFSRDSPNLNTGELFF. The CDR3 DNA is TGCGCCAGCAGCTTTAGCCGGGACAGCCCAAACTTAAACACCGGGGAGCTGTTTTTT.

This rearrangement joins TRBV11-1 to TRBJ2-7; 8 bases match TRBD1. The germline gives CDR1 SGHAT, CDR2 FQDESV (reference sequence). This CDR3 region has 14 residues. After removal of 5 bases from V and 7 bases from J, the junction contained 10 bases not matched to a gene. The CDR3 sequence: CASSLGQGLGEQYF. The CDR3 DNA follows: TGTGCCAGCAGCCTTGGACAGGGCCTAGGGGAGCAGTACTTC.

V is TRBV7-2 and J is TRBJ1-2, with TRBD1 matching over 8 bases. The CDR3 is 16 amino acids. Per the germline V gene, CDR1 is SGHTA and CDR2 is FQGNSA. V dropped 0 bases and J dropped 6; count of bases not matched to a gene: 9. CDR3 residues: CASSLARQDRADGYTF. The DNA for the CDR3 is TGTGCCAGCAGCTTAGCGCGTCAGGACAGGGCTGATGGCTACACCTTC.

For the CDR3, the DNA is TGTGCCACCGTACCGACAGGGGATATTCAGTACTTC. Its translation is CATVPTGDIQYF. The J gene is TRBJ2-4, the V gene TRBV2; TRBD1 aligns across 8 bases. Looked up from germline, CDR1 is SNHLY and CDR2 is FYNNEI. The V gene end was trimmed by 10 bases and the J gene end by 10 bases; junction bases not matched to a gene: 9. The CDR3 is 12 amino acids.

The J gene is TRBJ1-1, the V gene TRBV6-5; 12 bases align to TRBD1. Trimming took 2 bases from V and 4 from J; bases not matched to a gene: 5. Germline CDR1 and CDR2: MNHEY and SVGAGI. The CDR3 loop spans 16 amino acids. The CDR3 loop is CASSYPGTGGITEAFF. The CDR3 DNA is TGTGCCAGCAGTTACCCCGGGACAGGGGGCATCACTGAAGCTTTCTTT.

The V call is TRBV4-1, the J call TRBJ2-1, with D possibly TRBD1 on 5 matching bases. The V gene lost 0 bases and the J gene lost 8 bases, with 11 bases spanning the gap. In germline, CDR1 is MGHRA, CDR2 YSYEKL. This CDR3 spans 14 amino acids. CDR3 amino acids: CASSQESRGDEQFF. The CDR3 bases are TGCGCCAGCAGCCAAGAATCTAGGGGCGATGAGCAGTTCTTC.

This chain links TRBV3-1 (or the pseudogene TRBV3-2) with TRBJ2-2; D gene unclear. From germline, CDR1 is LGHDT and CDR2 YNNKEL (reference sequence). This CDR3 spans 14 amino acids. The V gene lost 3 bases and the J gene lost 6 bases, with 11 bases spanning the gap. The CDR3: CASSHARVAGELFF. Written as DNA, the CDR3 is TGTGCCAGCAGCCACGCCCGGGTGGCCGGGGAGCTGTTTTTT.

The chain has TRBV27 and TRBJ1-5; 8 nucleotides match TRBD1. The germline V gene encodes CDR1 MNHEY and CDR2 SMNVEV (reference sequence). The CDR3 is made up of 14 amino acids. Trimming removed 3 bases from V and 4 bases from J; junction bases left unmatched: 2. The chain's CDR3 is CASSLGTGNQPQHF. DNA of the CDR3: TGTGCCAGCAGTTTGGGGACAGGAAATCAGCCCCAGCATTTT.

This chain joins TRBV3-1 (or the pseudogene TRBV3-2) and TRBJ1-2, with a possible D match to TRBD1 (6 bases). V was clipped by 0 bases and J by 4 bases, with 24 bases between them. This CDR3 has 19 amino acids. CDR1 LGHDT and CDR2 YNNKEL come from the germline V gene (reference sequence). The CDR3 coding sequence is TGTGCCAGCAGCCAAGAAGGCGGCAAACGGACAGCAGCACTCTATGGCTACACCTTC. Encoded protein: CASSQEGGKRTAALYGYTF.

The CDR3 here is CASSVDRYNNEQFF. For the CDR3, the DNA is TGTGCCAGCAGCGTAGACAGGTACAACAATGAGCAGTTCTTC. The genes are TRBV9 and TRBJ2-1; maybe TRBD1 (5 bases). Looked up from germline, CDR1 is SGDLS and CDR2 is YYNGEE. The CDR3 sequence is 14 residues long. V lost 0 bases and J 5 bases, leaving 9 bases between the germline ends.

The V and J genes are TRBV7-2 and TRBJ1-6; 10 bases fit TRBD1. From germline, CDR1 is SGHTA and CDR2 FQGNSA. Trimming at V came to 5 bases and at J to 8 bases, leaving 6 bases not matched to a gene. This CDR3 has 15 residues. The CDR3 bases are TGTGCCAGCAGCCCCGGACAGGGGGGGCATTCACCCCTCCACTTT. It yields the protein CASSPGQGGHSPLHF.

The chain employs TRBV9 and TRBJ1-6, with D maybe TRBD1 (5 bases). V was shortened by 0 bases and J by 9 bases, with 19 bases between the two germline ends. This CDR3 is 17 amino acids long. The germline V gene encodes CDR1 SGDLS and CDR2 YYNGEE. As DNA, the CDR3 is TGTGCCAGCAGCGTAGCTACAGACAGTGCTGGGTTTTCACCCCTCCACTTT. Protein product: CASSVATDSAGFSPLHF.

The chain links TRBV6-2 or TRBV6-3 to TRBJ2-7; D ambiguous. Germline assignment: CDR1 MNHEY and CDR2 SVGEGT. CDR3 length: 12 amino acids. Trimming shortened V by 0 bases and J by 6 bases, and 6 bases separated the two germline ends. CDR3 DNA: TGTGCCAGCAGTTACTCTCACATCGAGCAGTACTTC. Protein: CASSYSHIEQYF.